Listed below are T cell receptor beta chains from one sample, sequenced in a study of T-cell memory formation after mild COVID-19. TCRdb re-called the 5' RACE reads with MiXCR, one entry per CDR3 protein. The data hold roughly 340,000 distinct CDR3 sequences, with roughly 20% observed a single time. The sample taken for sequencing was PBMCs or a T cell subset sorted from them (not recorded which). These receptors originate from a man between 18 and 29 years old who had mild COVID-19 (a few samples of this study predate the infection). Cell type and time point are not known. CDR3s include the opening cysteine and the closing phenylalanine or tryptophan. A D gene is named only where the DNA matches it firmly. Some rows mark clone size as missing; the rest say once, few, many or name a class of expanded clone.

DNA,CDR3,size,V,D,J
TGCAGTGCTAGAGATCGAGATAGGGGGACCGCTGAAGCTTTCTTT,CSARDRDRGTAEAFF,few,TRBV20-1,NA,TRBJ1-1
TGTGCCAGCAAAACGGGGGGCTCGACAGATACGCAGTATTTT,CASKTGGSTDTQYF,NA,TRBV7-2,NA,TRBJ2-3
TGTGCCAGCAGAGATCCGGACGAAGATGAAGCTTTCTTT,CASRDPDEDEAFF,few,TRBV6-5,NA,TRBJ1-1
TGTGCCAGCGCCCGGACTAGCACAGATACGCAGTATTTT,CASARTSTDTQYF,few,TRBV9,NA,TRBJ2-3
TGTGCCAGCACCCCCGGGCGCGGCACCGGGGAGCTGTTTTTT,CASTPGRGTGELFF,many,TRBV2,NA,TRBJ2-2
TGTGCCAGCAGGTCGAGCGGGGAGCTGTTTTTT,CASRSSGELFF,NA,TRBV21-1,NA,TRBJ2-2
TGTGCCAGCGGGGGACAGGGACGGTTCTTC,CASGGQGRFF,few,TRBV25-1,TRBD1,TRBJ2-1
TGCGCCAGCAGCTTCGCCGGGACAGGGATCGGGGAGCTGTTTTTT,CASSFAGTGIGELFF,NA,TRBV5-1,TRBD1,TRBJ2-2
TGCAGTGCTAGAGCGTCCAACACAGATACGCAGTATTTT,CSARASNTDTQYF,once,TRBV20-1,NA,TRBJ2-3
TGTGCCAGCGGTTCCGGTTCTAGCGGGAGCACAGATACGCAGTATTTT,CASGSGSSGSTDTQYF,NA,TRBV7-2,TRBD2,TRBJ2-3
TGTGCCAGCGGACAGGGGGGATGGCAGCCCCAGCATTTT,CASGQGGWQPQHF,once,TRBV28,TRBD1,TRBJ1-5
TGTGCCATCCCCAAAGGGGATGACAGGGGGCGAAACACTGAAGCTTTCTTT,CAIPKGDDRGRNTEAFF,NA,TRBV10-3,TRBD1,TRBJ1-1
TGTGCCAGCAGCGGGACAGGTGGTCGCAATGAGCAGTTCTTC,CASSGTGGRNEQFF,many,TRBV7-2,TRBD1,TRBJ2-1
TGTGCCAGCAGCCCCATCCGCGGGGCTTTCTCCTACGAGCAGTACTTC,CASSPIRGAFSYEQYF,NA,TRBV11-2,NA,TRBJ2-7
TGCGCCAGCAGCTCGGGATACAGTATTTACCAAGAGACCCAGTACTTC,CASSSGYSIYQETQYF,NA,TRBV5-1,NA,TRBJ2-5
TGCGCCAGCACCCCCTTAGCGGGGCCCGTCAATGAGCAGTTCTTC,CASTPLAGPVNEQFF,few,TRBV5-1,TRBD2,TRBJ2-1
TGTGCCACCAGTGGGTCAAGCAACACCGGGGAGCTGTTTTTT,CATSGSSNTGELFF,few,TRBV24-1,NA,TRBJ2-2
TGCGCCAGCCGAGGGACAGGGATTGGATCCTATAATTCACCCCTCCACTTT,CASRGTGIGSYNSPLHF,NA,TRBV5-1,TRBD1,TRBJ1-6
TGTGCCAGCAGCCAACCTTGGGGACTAGCGGGCCAAGAGACCCAGTACTTC,CASSQPWGLAGQETQYF,NA,TRBV11-2,TRBD2,TRBJ2-5
TGCAGCGCCGAGGTAGCCTCAAACACCGGGGAGCTGTTTTTT,CSAEVASNTGELFF,NA,TRBV29-1,NA,TRBJ2-2
TGTGCCACCAATCGCCGGGACAGAAATTCACCCCTCCACTTT,CATNRRDRNSPLHF,NA,TRBV3-1,TRBD1,TRBJ1-6
TGTGCCAGCAGCTTAAACGCGGGGGGGCTGGGAGATACGCAGTATTTT,CASSLNAGGLGDTQYF,NA,TRBV7-3,TRBD2,TRBJ2-3
TGTGCCAGCAGCCCCCCCCGCCGGGTTACTGAGCAGTTCTTC,CASSPPRRVTEQFF,NA,TRBV6-5,NA,TRBJ2-1
TGTGCCAGCAGTTTATCCGGGGGTGGGTCGAGGGAGCAGTACTTC,CASSLSGGGSREQYF,few,TRBV27,NA,TRBJ2-7
TGCGCCAGCAGCCCGACCGGGACAGGAGCGAACACTGAAGCTTTCTTT,CASSPTGTGANTEAFF,NA,TRBV5-1,TRBD1,TRBJ1-1
TGTGCCAGCAGCGTAGGAGGGGACAGCAGCTACGAGCAGTACTTC,CASSVGGDSSYEQYF,NA,TRBV9,TRBD1,TRBJ2-7